The source of this T cell receptor beta chain is a study of blood T cell repertoires in COVID-19. Generated by immunoSEQ multiplex PCR, the TCRdb table keeps only in-frame clones and is missing some. This table has some 300,000 clones, around four fifths appearing once. This clone appeared a single time. The receptor was isolated from a woman in her forties or fifties with active or convalescent COVID-19. Sequencing was done on a sample of peripheral blood.

In nucleotides, the CDR3 is TGTGCCAGCAGCCTATATCAGGGGTACGAGCAGTACTTC. Translation gives CASSLYQGYEQYF. V usage is TRBV11-2 and J usage is TRBJ2-7; D perhaps matches TRBD1 (6 bases). This CDR3 region has 13 residues. Between the trimmed V and J ends, which lost 5 bases and 4 bases, there was a span of 12 bases. From germline, CDR1 is SGHAT and CDR2 FQNNGV.